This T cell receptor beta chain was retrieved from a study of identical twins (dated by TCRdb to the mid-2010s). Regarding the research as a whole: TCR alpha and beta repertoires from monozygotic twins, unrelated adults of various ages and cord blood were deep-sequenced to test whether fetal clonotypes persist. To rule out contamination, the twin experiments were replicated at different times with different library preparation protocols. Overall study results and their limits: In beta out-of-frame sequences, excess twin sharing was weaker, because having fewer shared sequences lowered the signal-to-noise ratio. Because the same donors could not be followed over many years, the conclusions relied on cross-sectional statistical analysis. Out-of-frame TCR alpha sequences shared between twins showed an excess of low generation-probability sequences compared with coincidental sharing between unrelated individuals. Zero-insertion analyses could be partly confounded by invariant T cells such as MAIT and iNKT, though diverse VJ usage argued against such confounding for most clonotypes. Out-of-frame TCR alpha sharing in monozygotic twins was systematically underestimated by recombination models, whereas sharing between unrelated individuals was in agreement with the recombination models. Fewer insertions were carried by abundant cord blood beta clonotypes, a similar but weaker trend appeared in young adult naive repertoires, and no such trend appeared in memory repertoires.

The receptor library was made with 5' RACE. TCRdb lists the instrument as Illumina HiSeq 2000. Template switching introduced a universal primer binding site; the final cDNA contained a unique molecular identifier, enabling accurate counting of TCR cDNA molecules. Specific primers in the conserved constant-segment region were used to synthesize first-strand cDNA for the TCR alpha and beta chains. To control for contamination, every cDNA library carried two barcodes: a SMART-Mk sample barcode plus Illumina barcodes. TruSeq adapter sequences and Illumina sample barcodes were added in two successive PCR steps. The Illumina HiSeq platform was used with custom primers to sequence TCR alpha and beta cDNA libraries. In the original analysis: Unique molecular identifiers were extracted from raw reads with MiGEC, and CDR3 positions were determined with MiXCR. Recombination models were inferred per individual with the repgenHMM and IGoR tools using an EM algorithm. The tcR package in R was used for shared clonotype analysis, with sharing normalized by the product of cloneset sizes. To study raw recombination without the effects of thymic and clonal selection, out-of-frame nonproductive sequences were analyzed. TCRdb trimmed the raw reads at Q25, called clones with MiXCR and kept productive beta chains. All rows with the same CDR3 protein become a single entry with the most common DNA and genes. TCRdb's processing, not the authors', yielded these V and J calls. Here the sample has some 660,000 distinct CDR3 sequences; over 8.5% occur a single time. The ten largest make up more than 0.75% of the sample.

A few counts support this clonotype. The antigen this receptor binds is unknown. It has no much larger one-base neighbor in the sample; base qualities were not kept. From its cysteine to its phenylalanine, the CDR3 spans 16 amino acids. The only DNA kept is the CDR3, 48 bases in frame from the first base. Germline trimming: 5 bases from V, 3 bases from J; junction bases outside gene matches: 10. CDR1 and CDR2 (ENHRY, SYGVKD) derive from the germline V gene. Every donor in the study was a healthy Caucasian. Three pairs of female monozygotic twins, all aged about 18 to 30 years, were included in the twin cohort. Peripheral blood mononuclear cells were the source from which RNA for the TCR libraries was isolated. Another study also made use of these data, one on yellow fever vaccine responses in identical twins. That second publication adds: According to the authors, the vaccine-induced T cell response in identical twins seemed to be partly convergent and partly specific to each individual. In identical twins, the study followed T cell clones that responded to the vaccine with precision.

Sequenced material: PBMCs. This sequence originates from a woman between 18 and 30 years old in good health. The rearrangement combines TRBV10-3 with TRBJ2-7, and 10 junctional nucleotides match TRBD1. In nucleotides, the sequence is TGTGCCATCAGTTTAATCGGGGGACAGGGGAACTACGAGCAGTACTTC. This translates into CAISLIGGQGNYEQYF.